One and the same sample provided the 2 T cell receptor beta chains below, sequenced in a study of human T cells and chemical hapten exposure. Indicated time point: healthy volunteer bleed at 6 weeks. Unseparated into fractions, whole blood served as the source from which total RNA was extracted. TCRdb independently ran MiXCR on the RACE reads; one entry per CDR3 protein. The sample gives approximately 79,000 distinct CDR3 sequences, over 8.5% of which show up once; approximately 1.5% is in the top ten. The material sequenced was whole blood. Receptors originate from a male donor in good health. Some clones in this sample may be carry-over from other donors' samples.

The table lists this clonotype with many counts. The chain joins TRBV29-1 to TRBJ2-2; D gene unclear. The CDR3 contains 13 residues. V was pared by 3 bases and J by 0 bases, with 5 bases between. Germline assignment: CDR1 SQVTM and CDR2 ANQGSEA. The CDR3 loop reads CSVDKSNTGELFF. In nucleotides, the CDR3 is TGCAGCGTTGACAAATCGAACACCGGGGAGCTGTTTTTT.

The chain uses TRBV9 and TRBJ2-3, with 11 bases fitting TRBD2. Unmatched junction bases numbered 10, after V lost 7 bases and J lost 0 bases. This CDR3 contains 17 residues. The germline V gene encodes CDR1 SGDLS and CDR2 YYNGEE. CDR3 residues: CASSSGTSGTSTDTQYF. CDR3 sequence (DNA): TGTGCCAGCTCTTCAGGGACTAGCGGAACTAGCACAGATACGCAGTATTTT.